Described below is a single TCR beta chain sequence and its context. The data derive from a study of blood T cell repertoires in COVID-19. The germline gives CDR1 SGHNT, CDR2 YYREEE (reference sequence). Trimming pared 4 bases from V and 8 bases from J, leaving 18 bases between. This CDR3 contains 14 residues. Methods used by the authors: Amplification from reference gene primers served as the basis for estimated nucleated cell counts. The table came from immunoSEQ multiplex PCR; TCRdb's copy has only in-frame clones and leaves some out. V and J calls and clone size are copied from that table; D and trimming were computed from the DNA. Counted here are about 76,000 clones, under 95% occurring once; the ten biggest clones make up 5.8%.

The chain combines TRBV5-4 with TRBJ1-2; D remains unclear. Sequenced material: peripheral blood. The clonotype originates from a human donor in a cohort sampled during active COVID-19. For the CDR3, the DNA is TGTGCCAGCAGCCCCCGGGGTGGCAGCTCCGGCTACACCTTC. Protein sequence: CASSPRGGSSGYTF. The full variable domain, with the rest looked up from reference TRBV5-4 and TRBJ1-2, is ETGVTQSPTHLIKTRGQQVTLRCSSQSGHNTVSWYQQALGQGPQFIFQYYREEENGRGNFPPRFSGLQFPNYSSELNVNALELDDSALYLCASSPRGGSSGYTFGSGTRLTVV.